This entry features one TCR beta chain sequence. This entry belongs to a study of T cell changes during pregnancy in multiple sclerosis. Data came from immunoSEQ multiplex PCR; TCRdb stores just in-frame clones and leaves some out. The data contain 45,000 to 70,000 clones, around 92% of them singletons. Germline CDR1 and CDR2: KGHSH and LQKENI. CDR3 length: 14 amino acids. Trimming cost V 3 bases and J 3 bases; bases outside gene matches: 4. The sample here was CD4+ T cells from peripheral blood mononuclear cells, taken after pregnancy. The source of this sequence is a female donor with multiple sclerosis, enrolled in a pregnancy study. This chain connects TRBV18 to TRBJ1-2, with 7 bases aligning to TRBD1. CDR3 in amino acids: CASSPLTGDYGYTF. The CDR3 DNA is TGTGCCAGCTCACCGCTTACAGGGGACTATGGCTACACCTTC. Looking up the rest from reference TRBV18 and TRBJ1-2 gives the full variable domain: NAGVMQNPRHLVRRRGQEARLRCSPMKGHSHVYWYRQLPEEGLKFMVYLQKENIIDESGMPKERFSAEFPKEGPSILRIQQVVRGDSAAYFCASSPLTGDYGYTFGSGTRLTVV.